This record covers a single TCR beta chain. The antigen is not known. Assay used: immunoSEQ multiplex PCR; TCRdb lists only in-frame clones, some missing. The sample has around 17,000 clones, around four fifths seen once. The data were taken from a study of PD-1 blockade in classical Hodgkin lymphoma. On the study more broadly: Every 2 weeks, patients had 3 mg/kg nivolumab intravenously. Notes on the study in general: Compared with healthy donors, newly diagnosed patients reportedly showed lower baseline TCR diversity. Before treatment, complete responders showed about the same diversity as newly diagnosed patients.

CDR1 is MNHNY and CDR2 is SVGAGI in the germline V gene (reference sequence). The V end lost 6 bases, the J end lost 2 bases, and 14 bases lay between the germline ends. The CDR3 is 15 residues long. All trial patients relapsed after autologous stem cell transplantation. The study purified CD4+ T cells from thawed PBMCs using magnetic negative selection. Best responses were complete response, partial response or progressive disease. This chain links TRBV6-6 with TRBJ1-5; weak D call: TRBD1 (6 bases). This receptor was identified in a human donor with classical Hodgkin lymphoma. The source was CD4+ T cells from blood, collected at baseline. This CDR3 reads CASRIQGTGNQPQHF. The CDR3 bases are TGTGCCAGCAGAATACAGGGAACCGGCAATCAGCCCCAGCATTTT.